The rows below give T cell receptor beta chains drawn from one sample of a study of OX40 agonist ivuxolimab in advanced cancers. Measured with immunoSEQ multiplex PCR; TCRdb has only the in-frame clones, and not every one. The sample has 48,000 or so clones; under 85% are singletons. This specimen consisted of CD4+ or CD8+ T cells sorted from blood, obtained in a trial of the OX40 agonist ivuxolimab. These receptors were collected from an adult with an advanced solid tumor such as melanoma, head and neck, liver or kidney cancer. Each CDR3 is given with its conserved first and last residue. D genes are given only for firm matches. Clone sizes are given selectively: once, few, many, or a class where the clone is expanded.

V gene,J gene,D gene,clone size,CDR3 DNA,CDR3 protein
TRBV7-7,TRBJ2-7,TRBD1,once,TGTGCTAGCAGCCCCGGGACAGGGGGCGACGAGCAGTACTTC,CASSPGTGGDEQYF
TRBV29-1,TRBJ2-5,TRBD1,-,TGCAGCGTTGAAAACAGGGGGCCTGCGACCCAGTACTTC,CSVENRGPATQYF
TRBV5-1,TRBJ2-1,TRBD2,-,TGCGCCAGCAGCTTGGATCATGGGACTAGCGGCTACAATGAGCAGTTCTTC,CASSLDHGTSGYNEQFF
TRBV12-1,TRBJ1-1,-,few,TGTGCCAGCAGCTACCACCAAGGGGCTGAAGCTTTCTTT,CASSYHQGAEAFF
TRBV4-3,TRBJ1-2,TRBD1,once,TGCGCCAGCAGCCAATCACAGGGGGACAACCCTAACTATGGCTACACCTTC,CASSQSQGDNPNYGYTF
TRBV11-1,TRBJ2-7,TRBD2,-,TGTGCCAGCAGCTTTGCAGGGAGGGCCCAGCAGTACTTC,CASSFAGRAQQYF
TRBV5-1,TRBJ2-7,-,few,TGCGCCAGCAGCTTGCGGGCACAGTCCTACGAGCAGTACTTC,CASSLRAQSYEQYF
TRBV18,TRBJ1-1,-,-,TGTGCCAGCTCACCACTTGGGGCCAACGTCAACACTGAAGCTTTCTTT,CASSPLGANVNTEAFF
TRBV20-1,TRBJ2-7,-,few,TGCAGTGCTAGATTTCGGGTCGAGCAGTACTTC,CSARFRVEQYF
TRBV16,TRBJ2-7,TRBD2,-,TGTGCCAGCAGCCAAGCTAGGGGAGGGCTGTACGAGCAGTACTTC,CASSQARGGLYEQYF
TRBV25-1,TRBJ1-1,-,-,TGTGCCAGCAGGCCGGGGTGGAACACTGAAGCTTTCTTT,CASRPGWNTEAFF
TRBV6-5,TRBJ1-2,TRBD1,-,TGTGCCAGCAGTTACAATGGAGGGGGCAGGCGGGGCTACACCTTC,CASSYNGGGRRGYTF
TRBV13,TRBJ2-5,TRBD2,-,TGTGCCAGCAGCCCCCGAAAGACTAGCGGGGAAGAGACCCAGTACTTC,CASSPRKTSGEETQYF
TRBV7-8,TRBJ1-5,-,-,TGTGCCAGCAGCCCGAGAGGGCCTGATCAGCCCCAGCATTTT,CASSPRGPDQPQHF
TRBV9,TRBJ2-5,TRBD2,-,TGTGCCAGCAGCTCGGGACTAGCGGGGGATCTCATCGAGACCCAGTACTTC,CASSSGLAGDLIETQYF
TRBV7-2,TRBJ1-2,-,-,TGTGCCAGCAGCTTATCGCCCGATGGGGACTCCGGTTACACCTTC,CASSLSPDGDSGYTF
TRBV9,TRBJ1-6,TRBD1,-,TGTGCCAGCAGCGTAGCAGGGGGCAATTCACCCCTCCACTTT,CASSVAGGNSPLHF
TRBV4-1,TRBJ2-2,TRBD2,-,TGCGCCAGCAGCCAAACTAGCGGGGGATGGGGCACCGGGGAGCTGTTTTTT,CASSQTSGGWGTGELFF
TRBV2,TRBJ2-3,-,-,TGTGCCAGCAGTGCTAGCACAGATACGCAGTATTTT,CASSASTDTQYF
TRBV5-4,TRBJ2-5,-,few,TGTGCCAGCAGCTACCCGGGACGTAAGCCGCAGCAAGAGACCCAGTACTTC,CASSYPGRKPQQETQYF
TRBV2,TRBJ1-5,TRBD1,once,TGTGCCAGCAGTGCAGGGACAGGGGGGCTACCCCAGCATTTT,CASSAGTGGLPQHF
TRBV7-2,TRBJ1-3,-,-,TGTGCCAGCAGCCTGAGGGAGGGGGCTGGAAACACCATATATTTT,CASSLREGAGNTIYF
TRBV6-5,TRBJ1-2,TRBD1,-,TGTGCCAGCAGACGACAGGGATTAAATGGCTACACCTTC,CASRRQGLNGYTF
TRBV5-1,TRBJ1-5,-,-,TGCGCCAGCAGGGAACAGCCCAATCAGCCCCAGCATTTT,CASREQPNQPQHF
TRBV6-4,TRBJ1-5,-,-,TGTGCCAGCAGTGAACAGCCAGATCAGCCCCAGCATTTT,CASSEQPDQPQHF
TRBV7-2,TRBJ2-3,-,-,TGTGCCAGCAGCTTTCAACGGGGGCGGGGAGATACGCAGTATTTT,CASSFQRGRGDTQYF
TRBV11-2,TRBJ1-5,TRBD1,once,TGTGCCAGCAGCCCCGGCCAGGGCAGGGGGAATCAGCCCCAGCATTTT,CASSPGQGRGNQPQHF
TRBV5-1,TRBJ1-2,TRBD1,-,TGCGCCAGCAGCTGGGCAGGGGGCTATGGCTACACCTTC,CASSWAGGYGYTF
TRBV2,TRBJ1-2,TRBD1,-,TGTGCCAGCAGCCCAGGGGACAGGGAGGGGAACTATGGCTACACCTTC,CASSPGDREGNYGYTF
TRBV5-1,TRBJ1-3,-,-,TGCGCCAGCAGCGCCTACCTGGGAAACACCATATATTTT,CASSAYLGNTIYF
TRBV25-1,TRBJ1-3,-,-,TGTGCCAGCAGTGAAGACGAAGCTGGAAACACCATATATTTT,CASSEDEAGNTIYF
TRBV5-5,TRBJ1-6,-,-,TGTGCCAGCAGCGCCCAGGCTAGGGAACCCCTCCACTTT,CASSAQAREPLHF
TRBV4-3,TRBJ2-4,TRBD1,-,TGCGCCAGCAGCACCCGTAGGGGGACAGGGGGACCCCTGGGTGACATTCAGTACTTC,CASSTRRGTGGPLGDIQYF
TRBV6-5,TRBJ1-5,TRBD1,-,TGTGCCAGCAGTTTCAAACAGGGGCTCAATCAGCCCCAGCATTTT,CASSFKQGLNQPQHF
TRBV18,TRBJ2-1,-,-,TGTGCCAGCTCACCAAATCCAGCGGGCGACAATGAGCAGTTCTTC,CASSPNPAGDNEQFF
TRBV19,TRBJ2-7,TRBD1,-,TGTGCCAGTAGTCTGGGGACAGGGTGGAGCGAGCAGTACTTC,CASSLGTGWSEQYF
TRBV7-9,TRBJ1-4,TRBD1,-,TGTGCCAGCAGCACCCGACAGGGAACTAATGAAAAACTGTTTTTT,CASSTRQGTNEKLFF
TRBV19,TRBJ2-2,TRBD2,-,TGTGCCAGTTGGAGGCGGGGGGCAGGCACCGGGGAGCTGTTTTTT,CASWRRGAGTGELFF
TRBV7-2,TRBJ2-1,-,-,TGTGCCAGCAGCTTAGTACCACAGTCCAGCTCCTACAATGAGCAGTTCTTC,CASSLVPQSSSYNEQFF
TRBV2,TRBJ2-1,-,-,TGTGCCAGCAGAGACCCGGTCAATGAGCAGTTCTTC,CASRDPVNEQFF
TRBV6-5,TRBJ2-7,-,-,TGTGCCGGACCCGGGATCGAGCAGTACTTC,CAGPGIEQYF
TRBV5-1,TRBJ2-1,TRBD2,-,TGCGCCAGCAGCTTGATTGGCGGGGGGGCGGAGGAGCAGTTCTTC,CASSLIGGGAEEQFF
TRBV18,TRBJ2-3,-,-,TGTGCCAGCTCACCACGTCACACCCAGGCAGATACGCAGTATTTT,CASSPRHTQADTQYF
TRBV20-1,TRBJ1-4,-,-,TGCAGTGCAGGCCAGCCGGAAAAACTGTTTTTT,CSAGQPEKLFF
TRBV7-2,TRBJ1-2,-,once,TGTGCCAGCAGCCCCTCGGGACTGCGTGGTGGCTACACCTTC,CASSPSGLRGGYTF
TRBV10-2,TRBJ1-1,-,-,TGCGCCAGCAGTGAGTCGAAGGGGCGCGGCACTGAAGCTTTCTTT,CASSESKGRGTEAFF
TRBV7-8,TRBJ1-2,-,-,TGTGCCAGCAGGAAAAGAGCACAGGGTTTTGGCTATGGCTACACCTTC,CASRKRAQGFGYGYTF
TRBV6-5,TRBJ2-7,-,-,TGTGCCAGCAGTTACTCGAAAGGGTCCCTTCCCGAGCAGTACTTC,CASSYSKGSLPEQYF
TRBV14,TRBJ1-5,-,-,TGTGCCAGCAGCCAAGGGGAGTTAGTTCAGCCCCAGCATTTT,CASSQGELVQPQHF
TRBV7-6,TRBJ2-1,-,-,TGTGCCAGCTCGTTCGGCCGGGTCAATGAGCAGTTCTTC,CASSFGRVNEQFF
TRBV4-1,TRBJ1-6,TRBD1,-,TGCGCCAGCAGCCAAGCTGACAGGGTTGATTCACCCCTCCACTTT,CASSQADRVDSPLHF